This T cell receptor (beta chain) emerged from a study of PD-1 blockade in mismatch repair-deficient tumors. Study-wide context: Enrolled about 2012-2016, patients had progressing, pretreated mismatch repair-deficient cancers of about twelve types.

CDR1 is LNHNV and CDR2 is YYDKDF in the germline V gene (reference sequence). The V end was cut by 1 base, the J end by 6 bases, with 8 bases between. The CDR3 loop spans 13 amino acids. Whole-study findings and limits: Rapid post-treatment expansion, then contraction, generally preceding radiologic response, marked tumor-resident clones.

Mismatch repair deficiency was confirmed in all patients, by PCR or immunohistochemistry. Comment on this clone: Its antigen is not identified.

Here immunoSEQ multiplex PCR was the method, and the copy in TCRdb shows in-frame clones only, minus some. The data contain 40,000 or so clones, 70% to 80% of them singletons. The TCR sequence derives from an adult with mismatch repair-deficient cancer. The sample in question was peripheral blood, obtained 4 weeks after starting pembrolizumab. V usage is TRBV15 and J usage is TRBJ2-3, with D uncertain. The CDR3 protein is CATSRGIGDTQYF. CDR3 DNA: TGTGCCACCAGCAGAGGGATAGGGGATACGCAGTATTTT.